Below, 24 T cell receptor beta chains from the same sample are listed, as sequenced in a study of blood T cell repertoires in COVID-19. TCRdb's copy holds only in-frame clones and misses some; the assay was immunoSEQ multiplex PCR. The sample contains about 99,000 clones, 84% of which appear only once. Input material: peripheral blood. The receptors were gathered from a human donor in a cohort sampled during active or convalescent COVID-19.

The chain links TRBV28 to TRBJ1-5, with D possibly being TRBD1 (6 bases). V lost 4 bases and J lost 7, with 14 bases in between. Germline values: CDR1 MDHEN, CDR2 SYDVKM. This CDR3 has 14 amino acids. CDR3 sequence reads: CASSWAQGRQPQHF. The DNA for the CDR3 is TGTGCCAGCAGTTGGGCACAGGGCAGGCAGCCCCAGCATTTT.

This chain links TRBV10-3 with TRBJ1-2; tentative D call: TRBD1 (5 bases). The CDR3 length is 12 residues. The V gene's germline CDR1 is ENHRY and CDR2 SYGVKD. V was shortened by 4 bases and J by 3 bases, with 6 bases between the two germline ends. This CDR3 reads CAISGGDYGYTF. For the CDR3, the DNA is TGTGCCATCAGTGGGGGCGACTATGGCTACACCTTC.

The chain recombines TRBV9 with TRBJ2-5; possible D gene TRBD2, 5 bases. Trimming took off 0 bases at V and 3 bases at J, with 9 bases between the two ends. The CDR3 loop spans 14 amino acids. Germline V lookup: CDR1 SGDLS, CDR2 YYNGEE. CDR3 coding DNA: TGTGCCAGCAGCGTAGATGGGCGGGAAGAGACCCAGTACTTC. It specifies CASSVDGREETQYF. The whole variable domain, filled in from reference TRBV9 and TRBJ2-5, reads DSGVTQTPKHLITATGQRVTLRCSPRSGDLSVYWYQQSLDQGLQFLIQYYNGEERAKGNILERFSAQQFPDLHSELNLSSLELGDSALYFCASSVDGREETQYFGPGTRLLVL.

This chain joins TRBV29-1 and TRBJ1-5; D not resolved. Germline V CDR1 and CDR2: SQVTM, ANQGSEA. The CDR3 is 15 residues long. Trimming left V 4 bases short and J 0 bases short, with 13 bases between. The CDR3 reads CSVADGGYSNQPQHF. Written as DNA, the CDR3 is TGCAGCGTTGCCGACGGAGGCTATAGCAATCAGCCCCAGCATTTT. Full variable domain (missing parts from reference TRBV29-1 and TRBJ1-5): SAVISQKPSRDICQRGTSLTIQCQVDSQVTMMFWYRQQPGQSLTLIATANQGSEATYESGFVIDKFPISRPNLTFSTLTVSNMSPEDSSIYLCSVADGGYSNQPQHFGDGTRLSIL.

The chain combines TRBV5-6 with TRBJ1-4; 11 bases match TRBD1. The germline V gene has CDR1 SGHDT and CDR2 YYEEEE. Losses at the gene ends were 3 bases for V and 11 bases for J; bases not matched to a gene: 6. The CDR3 has 14 amino acids. CDR3 region: CASSSGQGARKLFF. As DNA, the CDR3 is TGTGCCAGCAGCTCTGGACAGGGGGCTCGGAAACTGTTTTTT.

J is TRBJ1-5 and V is TRBV2; D is ambiguous. The V gene lost 1 base and the J gene lost 1 base, with 8 bases spanning the gap. The germline V gene has CDR1 SNHLY and CDR2 FYNNEI. The CDR3 totals 15 residues. The CDR3 coding sequence is TGTGCCAGCAGTGAAGGGAGGGTGAGCAATCAGCCCCAGCATTTT. Protein: CASSEGRVSNQPQHF.

This chain uses TRBV10-2 with TRBJ1-4; weak D call: TRBD1 (6 bases). The germline V gene encodes CDR1 WSHSY and CDR2 SAAADI. V lost 4 bases and J 1 base, leaving 10 bases between the germline ends. This CDR3 has 15 amino acids. The CDR3 protein is CASSGHRVTNEKLFF. Written as DNA, the CDR3 is TGCGCCAGCAGTGGGCACAGGGTAACTAATGAAAAACTGTTTTTT.

The gene calls are TRBV19 and TRBJ2-1, with D maybe TRBD1 (6 bases). Germline V lookup: CDR1 LNHDA, CDR2 SQIVND (reference sequence). The CDR3 contains 16 residues. V was cut by 3 bases and J by 7 bases, with 19 bases left in between. The CDR3 sequence: CASSMGALVIRNEQFF. In DNA form, the CDR3 reads TGTGCCAGTAGTATGGGGGCTCTCGTTATTAGGAATGAGCAGTTCTTC.

As for this clone: Germline and junction disagree at one end, which may indicate a read error. V gene TRBV30 combines with J gene TRBJ1-2; TRBD1 is a possible D gene (5 bases). This CDR3 is 13 amino acids long. Germline assignment: CDR1 GTSNPN and CDR2 SVGIG (reference sequence). CDR3 amino acids: CAGSGGGKNGYTF. The CDR3 DNA reads as TGTGCCGGGAGTGGGGGGGGGAAGAATGGCTACACCTTC.

This chain links TRBV6-6 with TRBJ2-5; D not resolved. CDR3 length: 16 amino acids. CDR1 MNHNY and CDR2 SVGAGI come from the germline V gene (reference sequence). V was cut by 6 bases and J by 4 bases, with 21 bases left in between. CDR3 residues: CASSLTPLGLGETQYF. The CDR3 region has the DNA TGTGCCAGCAGCCTAACCCCCCTCGGGTTAGGAGAGACCCAGTACTTC.

V gene TRBV6-5 combines with J gene TRBJ2-1; tentative D call: TRBD2 (6 bases). CDR1 and CDR2 (germline): MNHEY, SVGAGI. The CDR3 is 15 amino acids. Trimming took 6 bases from V and 7 from J, leaving 19 bases between them. The CDR3 DNA sequence: TGTGCCAGCAGATCACTAGCATCCCTTTCTAATGAGCAGTTCTTC. Encoded protein: CASRSLASLSNEQFF.

The chain uses TRBV2 and TRBJ2-7; TRBD1 aligns across 12 bases. CDR3 length equals 15 residues. Unmatched junction bases numbered 5, after V lost 5 bases and J lost 3 bases. Germline V gene lookup returns CDR1 SNHLY and CDR2 FYNNEI. CDR3 nucleotides: TGTGCCAGCAGTACCGGGACAGGGGGCCACTACGAGCAGTACTTC. This translates into CASSTGTGGHYEQYF. The variable domain in full, with the rest retrieved from reference TRBV2 and TRBJ2-7, is EPEVTQTPSHQVTQMGQEVILRCVPISNHLYFYWYRQILGQKVEFLVSFYNNEISEKSEIFDDQFSVERPDGSNFTLKIRSTKLEDSAMYFCASSTGTGGHYEQYFGPGTRLTVT.

V gene TRBV7-9 combines with J gene TRBJ1-2; D is possibly TRBD1 (5 bases). V was cut by 1 base and J by 8 bases, with 11 bases left in between. Germline CDR1 and CDR2: SEHNR and FQNEAQ (reference sequence). This CDR3 has 13 residues. CDR3 DNA: TGTGCCAGCAGCTTAGAAGGAGGGGTAGGCTACACCTTC. Translating gives CASSLEGGVGYTF.

This chain joins TRBV5-6 and TRBJ1-4; TRBD1 might be the D (6 bases). V was cut by 3 bases and J by 6 bases, with 15 bases left in between. Germline assignment: CDR1 SGHDT and CDR2 YYEEEE. The CDR3 runs to 15 residues. CDR3 coding DNA: TGTGCCAGCAGCTATCGACAGGACGGACATGAAAAACTGTTTTTT. It codes for CASSYRQDGHEKLFF.

This rearrangement joins TRBV9 to TRBJ1-1; D not resolved. Germline-derived CDR1 and CDR2 are SGDLS and YYNGEE. Trimming cost V 4 bases and J 1 base, with 11 bases left between them. This CDR3 contains 14 residues. The CDR3 is CASSPLAGNTEAFF. The CDR3 DNA reads TGTGCCAGCAGCCCCCTCGCCGGGAACACTGAAGCTTTCTTT. Based on the CDR3 plus reference TRBV9 and TRBJ1-1, the full variable domain is DSGVTQTPKHLITATGQRVTLRCSPRSGDLSVYWYQQSLDQGLQFLIQYYNGEERAKGNILERFSAQQFPDLHSELNLSSLELGDSALYFCASSPLAGNTEAFFGQGTRLTVV.

This chain uses TRBV18 with TRBJ2-3, with 10 bases that match TRBD2. The germline gives CDR1 KGHSH, CDR2 LQKENI. Losses at the gene ends were 6 bases for V and 2 bases for J; bases not matched to a gene: 8. CDR3 length: 16 residues. The CDR3: CASSPTSGDFTDTQYF. As DNA, the CDR3 is TGTGCCAGCTCTCCAACTAGCGGGGACTTCACAGATACGCAGTATTTT.

This sequence joins TRBV3-1 (or the pseudogene TRBV3-2) and TRBJ2-5; 7 bases align to TRBD2. J was trimmed by 4 bases and V by 0 bases; bases with no gene match: 8. Germline V CDR1 and CDR2: LGHDT, YNNKEL (reference sequence). The CDR3 has 16 residues. As DNA, the CDR3 is TGTGCCAGCAGCCAAGACCCCCTCTCGGGGGGAGAGACCCAGTACTTC. It translates to CASSQDPLSGGETQYF.

The table lists this clone with a count of one. V usage is TRBV7-9 and J usage is TRBJ2-2, with 13 bases that match TRBD2. Germline V lookup: CDR1 SEHNR, CDR2 FQNEAQ (reference sequence). V trimming: 2 bases; J trimming: 9 bases; junction bases outside the gene matches: 6. The CDR3 length is 16 residues. The CDR3 spells CASSLPGLAGSRELFF. Here the CDR3 DNA reads TGTGCCAGCAGCTTACCGGGACTAGCGGGGAGTCGGGAGCTGTTTTTT. The variable domain in full, completed from reference TRBV7-9 and TRBJ2-2, reads DTGVSQNPRHKITKRGQNVTFRCDPISEHNRLYWYRQTLGQGPEFLTYFQNEAQLEKSRLLSDRFSAERPKGSFSTLEIQRTEQGDSAMYLCASSLPGLAGSRELFFGEGSRLTVL.

J is TRBJ2-3 and V is TRBV5-1; unclear D gene. V was pared by 3 bases and J by 5 bases, with 16 bases between. Germline V gene lookup returns CDR1 SGHRS and CDR2 YFSETQ. The CDR3 is 15 amino acids. CDR3 region: CASSSITRTIDTQYF. CDR3 in DNA: TGCGCCAGCAGCTCCATCACACGTACCATAGATACGCAGTATTTT.

The rearrangement joins TRBV10-3 to TRBJ1-1; 7 positions agree with TRBD1. This CDR3 comprises 11 residues. The V gene's germline CDR1 is ENHRY and CDR2 SYGVKD. The V gene end was trimmed by 11 bases and the J gene end by 7 bases; junction bases not matched to a gene: 7. Written as DNA, the CDR3 is TGTGCCGCGCTTCAGGGGGGTGAAGCTTTCTTT. Encoded protein: CAALQGGEAFF.

This chain links TRBV5-1 with TRBJ2-1; D is perhaps TRBD1 (7 bases). CDR3 length: 17 amino acids. Germline V gene data show CDR1 as SGHRS and CDR2 as YFSETQ. Between the trimmed V and J ends, which lost 4 bases and 6 bases, there was a span of 23 bases. The CDR3 region is CASSRGLGQKTINEQFF. CDR3 bases: TGCGCCAGCAGCCGGGGGTTGGGACAGAAGACTATCAATGAGCAGTTCTTC.

This clone was detected only once. V usage is TRBV2 and J usage is TRBJ1-2; 7 nucleotides line up with TRBD1. The V and J ends lost 0 bases and 8 bases, in that order; junction bases with no gene match: 12. Germline CDR1 SNHLY, CDR2 FYNNEI. CDR3 length: 16 residues. CDR3 in DNA: TGTGCCAGCAGTGAAGCTACAGGGGCCCCTACGAGAGGCTACACCTTC. Protein: CASSEATGAPTRGYTF.

This clone has more than one count but fewer than ten. This sequence joins TRBV6-4 and TRBJ1-1, with a weak D call TRBD1 (5 bases). V was shortened by 3 bases and J by 3 bases, with 11 bases between the two germline ends. CDR3 length equals 14 residues. From germline, CDR1 is MRHNA and CDR2 SNTAGT. CDR3 in DNA: TGTGCCAGCAGTGAGAACCCGGGGGACACTGAAGCTTTCTTT. Its protein product is CASSENPGDTEAFF.

The chain links TRBV2 to TRBJ2-1, with TRBD1 identical over 7 bases. CDR1 SNHLY and CDR2 FYNNEI come from the germline V gene. V lost 9 bases to trimming and J lost 7 bases; unmatched junction nucleotides: 9. This CDR3 has 13 residues. CDR3 sequence: CASNRDSENEQFF. CDR3 coding DNA: TGTGCCAGTAACCGGGACAGCGAGAATGAGCAGTTCTTC.